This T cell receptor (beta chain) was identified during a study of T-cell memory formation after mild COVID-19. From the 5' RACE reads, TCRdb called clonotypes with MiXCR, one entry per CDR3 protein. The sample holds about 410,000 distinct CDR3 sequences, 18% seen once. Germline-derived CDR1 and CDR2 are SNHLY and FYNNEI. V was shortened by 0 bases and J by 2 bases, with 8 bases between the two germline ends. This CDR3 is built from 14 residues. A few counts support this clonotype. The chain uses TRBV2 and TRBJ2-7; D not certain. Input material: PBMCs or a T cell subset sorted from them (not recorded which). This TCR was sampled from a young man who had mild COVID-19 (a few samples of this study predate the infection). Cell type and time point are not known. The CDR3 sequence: CASSEARATYEQYF. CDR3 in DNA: TGTGCCAGCAGTGAAGCAAGGGCGACCTACGAGCAGTACTTC.